The 17 T cell receptor beta chains presented below share a single source sample, sequenced in a study of Ad26.COV2.S vaccination and SARS-CoV-2 variants. Treatment described: over 15 received Ad26.COV2.S at low or high dose, single or two shots; about 5 received placebo; per-sample allocation not given. Vaccine and placebo recipients were sampled on day 63 after the first injection. The repertoire was sequenced with immunoSEQ multiplex PCR; TCRdb's copy has only in-frame clones and lacks some. The table lists 290,000 or so clones, around 87% of them singletons. The specimen was peripheral blood, collected in a trial of Ad26.COV2.S vaccine versus placebo. These receptor sequences come from a person aged 18-65 years who received the Ad26.COV2.S COVID-19 vaccine or a placebo.

The rearrangement joins TRBV9 to TRBJ2-1; a possible D gene is TRBD2 (6 bases). Germline CDR1 and CDR2: SGDLS and YYNGEE. V was cut by 0 bases and J by 2 bases, with 9 bases left in between. CDR3 length: 15 amino acids. CDR3 nucleotides: TGTGCCAGCAGCGTAGCTCCGGGGGCCTACAATGAGCAGTTCTTC. This translates into CASSVAPGAYNEQFF.

The rearrangement uses TRBV19 and TRBJ1-1; TRBD1 is a possible D gene (5 bases). Looked up from germline, CDR1 is LNHDA and CDR2 is SQIVND (reference sequence). V was cut by 6 bases and J by 0 bases, with 14 bases left in between. This CDR3 has 15 amino acids. The CDR3 nucleotides read TGTGCCAGTAGAAATAGGAACAGGATGAACACTGAAGCTTTCTTT. It encodes CASRNRNRMNTEAFF.

This sequence joins TRBV7-2 and TRBJ2-3; a weak D match, TRBD2 (6 bases). The CDR3 consists of 17 residues. Germline V gene sequence: CDR1 SGHTA, CDR2 FQGNSA. Deletions cut 6 bases from V and 2 bases from J, with 21 bases between. CDR3 nucleotide sequence: TGTGCCAGCAGATACCCGAGGGCTGGAGGGACCACAGATACGCAGTATTTT. Its protein is CASRYPRAGGTTDTQYF.

On this clone: Compared with germline, one end of the junction differs, possibly owing to a read error. The chain is built from TRBV7-6 and TRBJ2-7; 7 positions agree with TRBD1. In germline, CDR1 is SGHVS, CDR2 FNYEAQ. This CDR3 spans 15 amino acids. CDR3 sequence (DNA): TGTGCCAGCAGCCTAGCCGACAGGGTCGTTTCCGAGCAGTACTTC. Its translation: CASSLADRVVSEQYF. Full variable domain (rest looked up from reference TRBV7-6 and TRBJ2-7): GAGVSQSPRYKVTKRGQDVALRCDPISGHVSLYWYRQALGQGPEFLTYFNYEAQQDKSGLPNDRFSAERPEGSISTLTIQRTEQRDSAMYRCASSLADRVVSEQYFGPGTRLTVT.

J is TRBJ2-7 and V is TRBV6-2 or TRBV6-3, with 7 bases fitting TRBD1. Germline V CDR1 and CDR2: MNHEY, SVGEGT. The CDR3 extends over 12 amino acids. The trim removed 5 bases at V and 3 bases at J, leaving 1 base unmatched. The CDR3 sequence is CASSTGVYEQYF. The CDR3 DNA reads as TGTGCCAGCAGTACAGGGGTCTACGAGCAGTACTTC.

The chain links TRBV5-1 to TRBJ2-2; possibly TRBD2 for D (5 bases). This CDR3 is built from 16 residues. Trimming left V 0 bases short and J 0 bases short, with 9 bases between. Germline lookup yields CDR1 SGHRS and CDR2 YFSETQ. Here the CDR3 DNA reads TGCGCCAGCAGCTTGGCCCAGCGGTCGAACACCGGGGAGCTGTTTTTT. It yields the protein CASSLAQRSNTGELFF.

This clone came up once. The V call is TRBV4-2, the J call TRBJ1-4; tentative D call: TRBD1 (5 bases). CDR1 and CDR2 (germline): LGHNA, YNFKEQ. The CDR3 runs 16 residues. V gave up 4 bases and J gave up 0 bases, with 12 bases separating them. The DNA of the CDR3 is TGTGCCAGCAGCCGGCAGGGATCTCCAACTAATGAAAAACTGTTTTTT. It is translated as CASSRQGSPTNEKLFF.

This clone was seen once. CDR3 amino acids: CASSHGDSSYGYTF. CDR3 nucleotide sequence: TGCGCCAGCAGCCACGGGGACAGCTCCTATGGCTACACCTTC. This sequence joins TRBV5-1 and TRBJ1-2; TRBD1 aligns across 7 bases. The CDR3 runs 14 residues. Germline CDR1 and CDR2: SGHRS and YFSETQ. V lost 4 bases and J lost 4; bases outside the gene matches: 7. The full variable domain, with the rest looked up from reference TRBV5-1 and TRBJ1-2, is KAGVTQTPRYLIKTRGQQVTLSCSPISGHRSVSWYQQTPGQGLQFLFEYFSETQRNKGNFPGRFSGRQFSNSRSEMNVSTLELGDSALYLCASSHGDSSYGYTFGSGTRLTVV.

V gene TRBV3-1 (or the pseudogene TRBV3-2) combines with J gene TRBJ2-7, with 10 bases lining up with TRBD1. The CDR3 length is 15 residues. V lost 5 bases and J lost 7; bases outside the gene matches: 11. Germline lookup yields CDR1 LGHDT and CDR2 YNNKEL (reference sequence). In DNA form, the CDR3 reads TGTGCCAGCAGCTCCGACCGGGACAGGGGAGAGGAGCAGTACTTC. It specifies CASSSDRDRGEEQYF.

This sequence joins TRBV13 and TRBJ2-7; 10 nucleotides agree with TRBD1. The CDR3 length is 14 residues. Germline CDR1 and CDR2: PRHDT and FYEKMQ (reference sequence). The J segment lost 6 bases and the V segment lost 5 bases, leaving 7 bases of the junction unmatched. This chain's CDR3 is CASSTGQGGGEQYF. CDR3 coding DNA: TGTGCCAGCAGCACCGGACAGGGGGGAGGCGAGCAGTACTTC.

This chain connects TRBV5-4 to TRBJ2-7; no definite D call. Trimming pared 3 bases from V and 5 bases from J, leaving 12 bases between. CDR1 is SGHNT and CDR2 is YYREEE in the germline V gene (reference sequence). This CDR3 is 13 amino acids long. The CDR3: CASSSRRTDEQYF. In DNA, the CDR3 is TGTGCCAGCAGCTCTAGGCGGACGGACGAGCAGTACTTC.

The chain links TRBV7-2 to TRBJ2-7; tentative D call: TRBD1 (5 bases). The germline V gene has CDR1 SGHTA and CDR2 FQGNSA. The CDR3 sequence is 15 residues long. V lost 1 base to trimming and J lost 5 bases, with 15 bases between them. The CDR3 bases are TGTGCCAGCAGCTTAGGGGTGGGGCGTCGGGACGAGCAGTACTTC. It is translated as CASSLGVGRRDEQYF.

This clone was observed a handful of times. The chain joins TRBV19 to TRBJ1-5; D is unclear. The CDR3 totals 15 residues. V was trimmed by 0 bases and J by 0 bases, leaving 6 bases between them. Germline V gives CDR1 LNHDA, CDR2 SQIVND (reference sequence). CDR3 loop: CASSIDPYSNQPQHF. DNA for the CDR3: TGTGCCAGTAGTATAGATCCTTATAGCAATCAGCCCCAGCATTTT.

Only one count was recorded for this clone. The chain carries TRBV5-4 and TRBJ1-3, with 12 bases that match TRBD1. The V and J ends lost 2 bases and 3 bases, in that order; junction bases with no gene match: 12. Germline V CDR1 and CDR2: SGHNT, YYREEE (reference sequence). The length of the CDR3 is 19 residues. CDR3 protein: CASSFRDRGRSVRGNTIYF. CDR3 nucleotide sequence: TGTGCCAGCAGCTTCCGGGACAGGGGGCGCTCGGTTCGTGGAAACACCATATATTTT.

The chain has TRBV3-1 (or the pseudogene TRBV3-2) and TRBJ1-5, with 7 bases identical to TRBD1. Trimming removed 4 bases from V and 1 base from J; junction bases left unmatched: 4. Germline CDR1 LGHDT, CDR2 YNNKEL (reference sequence). CDR3 size: 15 residues. The CDR3 DNA follows: TGTGCCAGCAGCCTCGGGACAGTAAGCAATCAGCCCCAGCATTTT. Translation gives CASSLGTVSNQPQHF.

The genes are TRBV4-1 and TRBJ2-1; 12 bases align to TRBD2. V lost 2 bases, J lost 0 bases, and 11 bases stayed unmatched. This CDR3 spans 20 amino acids. Germline V gene lookup returns CDR1 MGHRA and CDR2 YSYEKL. The CDR3 sequence is CASSQILAGGPASSYNEQFF. The CDR3, as DNA: TGCGCCAGCAGCCAAATACTAGCGGGAGGACCTGCAAGCTCCTACAATGAGCAGTTCTTC.

The chain links TRBV5-1 to TRBJ1-2; no clear D. The germline V and J ends were trimmed by 0 bases and 6 bases, with 9 bases remaining between them. The CDR3 sequence is 13 residues long. Germline CDR1 is SGHRS and CDR2 is YFSETQ. In nucleotides, the CDR3 is TGCGCCAGCAGCTTGGGGCAGGCGGATGGCTACACCTTC. Encoded protein: CASSLGQADGYTF.